These T cell receptor beta chains were read from a single sample in a study of identical twins. TCRdb reprocessed the 5' RACE reads with MiXCR, giving one entry per CDR3 protein. The repertoire includes some 250,000 distinct CDR3 sequences, 6% to 7% of them detected once, and roughly 15% sits in the top ten. This sample also appeared in a second study, on T cells expressing NK-cell markers.

The sample taken for sequencing was CD8+ T cells sorted from blood. The receptors here all came from a woman between 18 and 29 years old in good health. Both conserved end residues are trimmed from each CDR3.

TRBV20-1	TRBJ2-7	12	SARSTGKGYEQY
TRBV7-9	TRBJ1-6	13	ASSLTYPKGSPLH
TRBV6-2/TRBV6-3	TRBJ2-1	12	ACRTGSSYNEQF
TRBV27	TRBJ1-1	12	ASSLLPMNTEAF
TRBV4-1	TRBJ2-7	14	ASSLAGTSGVYEQY
TRBV7-2	TRBJ2-3	12	ASSISGGADTQY
TRBV5-1	TRBJ1-1	11	ASSLAGNTEAF
TRBV5-6	TRBJ1-4	11	ASSTVINEKLF
TRBV28	TRBJ1-6	11	ASSLVYNSPLH
TRBV10-2	TRBJ2-7	10	ATHGNVYEQY
TRBV7-9	TRBJ2-7	12	ASSPDGGSYEQY
TRBV25-1	TRBJ2-7	13	ASSEYGTGDVEQY
TRBV9	TRBJ1-5	11	ASSVEPSQPQH
TRBV30	TRBJ2-1	11	ACKLAGAAEQF
TRBV19	TRBJ2-7	12	FGIHAGPDYEQY
TRBV10-2	TRBJ2-5	13	ATVRLAGGQETQY
TRBV24-1	TRBJ1-5	13	ATSELDRNDQPQH
TRBV3-1	TRBJ2-7	14	ASSQDSLRDPYEQY
TRBV12-3/TRBV12-4	TRBJ2-7	14	ASSLYGAADNYEQY
TRBV5-1	TRBJ1-4	13	ASSEQDFRGEKLF
TRBV2	TRBJ1-3	13	ASRAGQNSGNTIY
TRBV5-6	TRBJ2-2	12	ASSLASNTGELF
TRBV7-9	TRBJ2-3	14	ASSPRGSGKTDTQY
TRBV6-6	TRBJ1-1	11	ATSDGMNTEAF
TRBV6-1	TRBJ1-2	11	ASSPHRLGGYT
TRBV12-3/TRBV12-4	TRBJ2-4	12	ASMGGGGKNIQY
TRBV7-9	TRBJ2-7	12	ASSWSTGAGEQY
TRBV12-3/TRBV12-4	TRBJ1-1	10	ASSLWGEEAF
TRBV12-3/TRBV12-4	TRBJ2-6	14	ASSLNRVSGANVLT
TRBV12-3/TRBV12-4	TRBJ1-1	10	ASSPQNTEAF
TRBV15	TRBJ1-1	13	ATSREGWGANEAF
TRBV9	TRBJ2-1	13	ASSETGGSGNEQF
TRBV12-3/TRBV12-4	TRBJ2-1	11	ASSFGTPHEQF
TRBV7-3	TRBJ2-1	12	ASSLTGKANEQF
TRBV7-9	TRBJ2-7	14	ASSYGQPRGFYEQY
TRBV10-3	TRBJ2-2	14	AISDPPTGGTGELF
TRBV12-3/TRBV12-4	TRBJ2-1	14	ASSWILAGGRNEQF
TRBV5-1	TRBJ2-7	9	ASSHGNEQY
TRBV27	TRBJ2-5	13	ASSRTSGPIETQY
TRBV3-1	TRBJ2-3	14	ASSQEDFGGTDTQY
TRBV11-2	TRBJ2-1	12	ASSLSGSDNEQF
TRBV19	TRBJ1-1	10	ASHQAGPEAF
TRBV4-1	TRBJ2-5	15	ASSRGGQGSLKETQY
TRBV12-3/TRBV12-4	TRBJ2-5	14	ASSSPLQAGQETQY
TRBV12-5	TRBJ2-3	12	ASGLGDRTDTQY
TRBV5-5	TRBJ1-5	16	ASSFRRGAGYSNQPQH
TRBV4-3	TRBJ1-5	14	ASSQAMTGKGQPQH
TRBV7-9	TRBJ2-3	14	ASSPHSGQGTDTQY
TRBV19	TRBJ2-1	14	ASSIVGGRSYNEQF
TRBV29-1	TRBJ2-5	10	SVVAGEETQY
TRBV25-1	TRBJ2-7	11	ASLPVGGYEQY
TRBV6-6	TRBJ1-4	11	ASVGSPLEKLF
TRBV9	TRBJ2-7	12	ASSPGDRGHEQY
TRBV20-1	TRBJ2-7	12	SASGRGEFYEQY
TRBV11-3	TRBJ2-4	14	ASSSQGKDSENIQY
TRBV7-6	TRBJ2-1	10	ASKGGNNEQF
TRBV2	TRBJ1-4	11	ASRTGVEEKLF
TRBV6-1	TRBJ1-1	11	AAAPSQDTEAF